The sequence of this TCR beta chain was determined in a study of blood T cell repertoires in COVID-19. Study as a whole: Italy, Spain and the United States were the sources of the convalescent and acute COVID-19 samples. PBMCs, B-cell-depleted T cells, or T cells provided the cDNA or gDNA that made up the material.

The repertoire was sequenced with immunoSEQ multiplex PCR; TCRdb's copy has only in-frame clones and lacks some. The sample shows 200,000 to 250,000 clones, under 90% of them seen only once. This CDR3 spans 15 amino acids. The J segment lost 2 bases and the V segment lost 2 bases, leaving 5 bases of the junction unmatched. The germline gives CDR1 SGHAT, CDR2 FQNNGV. This clone was seen just once. Sequenced: peripheral blood. The TCR comes from a woman older than 75 with active or convalescent COVID-19. The chain joins TRBV11-2 to TRBJ2-7; TRBD1 matches 8 bases. The CDR3 bases are TGTGCCAGCAGCTTAAAAAGGACAGGGACCTACGAGCAGTACTTC. As protein: CASSLKRTGTYEQYF.